Detailed here is one T cell receptor beta chain. The study defined stable Graves' hyperthyroidism as no ophthalmopathy progression within 18 months. These data are taken from a study of T cells in Graves' hyperthyroidism and ophthalmopathy. The CDR3 spans 15 residues. The V segment lost 6 bases and the J segment 7 bases; nucleotides outside the gene matches: 8. The TCR beta CDR3 regions underwent amplification using RNA transcripts as the source. During a first-round RT-PCR of the TCR CDR3, the HTBI primer set was used. TCRdb redid the calling of the multiplex PCR reads with MiXCR, one entry per CDR3 protein. The repertoire holds hundreds of thousands of distinct CDR3 sequences, about 15% seen once, with roughly 15% in the top ten.

This receptor was obtained from a young woman with Graves' hyperthyroidism. The specimen sequenced was blood. V gene TRBV12-3 or TRBV12-4 combines with J gene TRBJ1-5, with TRBD1 matching 11 bases. In DNA, the CDR3 is TGTGCCAGCAGCCTTGGACAGGGGGCAAACCAGCCCCAGCATTTT. Its protein is CASSLGQGANQPQHF.